The 15 T cell receptor beta chains below all came from one sample that was sequenced in a study of Tregs in tolerant kidney transplant recipients. Only in-frame clones appear in the TCRdb table, and some are missing; sequencing was by immunoSEQ multiplex PCR. The sample holds tens of thousands of clones, 80% to 90% seen once. What was sequenced was CD4+ T cells from blood. These receptors were obtained from a human donor in good health.

The chain combines TRBV10-3 with TRBJ1-2; perhaps TRBD1 as D (6 bases). Germline CDR1 and CDR2: ENHRY and SYGVKD. The CDR3 totals 13 residues. V gave up 4 bases and J gave up 4 bases, with 10 bases separating them. The CDR3 coding sequence is TGTGCCATCAGTGGGGTCAGGGGCTATGGCTACACCTTC. Translating gives CAISGVRGYGYTF.

The rearrangement uses TRBV4-3 and TRBJ2-5, with 7 bases that match TRBD2. The V and J ends lost 2 bases and 9 bases, in that order; junction bases with no gene match: 3. CDR1 and CDR2 (germline): LGHNA, YSLEER. The CDR3 sequence is 12 residues long. CDR3 sequence reads: CASSQKGGAQYF. DNA of the CDR3: TGCGCCAGCAGCCAAAAGGGAGGGGCCCAGTACTTC.

This chain connects TRBV2 to TRBJ2-7; D might be TRBD1 or TRBD2, each matching 6 bases. Germline V gives CDR1 SNHLY, CDR2 FYNNEI. The CDR3 sequence is 13 residues long. Trimming removed 4 bases at V and 5 bases at J, with 12 bases between. Here the CDR3 DNA reads TGTGCCAGCAGTGTTAACCGGGGGCACGAGCAGTACTTC. It translates to CASSVNRGHEQYF.

CDR3 sequence reads: CASSRLQVTGANTGELFF. The CDR3 nucleotides are TGCGCCAGCAGCCGCCTACAGGTGACTGGAGCGAACACCGGGGAGCTGTTTTTT. The chain links TRBV4-1 to TRBJ2-2, with D perhaps TRBD1 (5 bases). V was shortened by 4 bases and J by 0 bases, with 18 bases between the two germline ends. Germline lookup yields CDR1 MGHRA and CDR2 YSYEKL. The CDR3 consists of 18 residues.

The V and J genes are TRBV4-3 and TRBJ1-6, with 7 bases lining up with TRBD1. Looked up from germline, CDR1 is LGHNA and CDR2 is YSLEER. Unmatched junction bases numbered 3, after V lost 1 base and J lost 6 bases. The CDR3 is 15 residues long. This CDR3 reads CASSQGQGGNSPLHF. In nucleotides, the CDR3 is TGCGCCAGCAGCCAAGGGCAGGGGGGTAATTCACCCCTCCACTTT.

The J gene is TRBJ1-2, the V gene TRBV5-6, with a tentative D call TRBD1 (6 bases). The CDR3 is 14 amino acids. V was shortened by 3 bases and J by 0 bases, with 9 bases between the two germline ends. CDR1 and CDR2 (germline): SGHDT, YYEEEE. The CDR3 DNA reads TGTGCCAGCAGCTCAGGGGTTCCTAACTATGGCTACACCTTC. This codes for CASSSGVPNYGYTF.

J is TRBJ2-7 and V is TRBV30; D is unclear. Germline values: CDR1 GTSNPN, CDR2 SVGIG (reference sequence). Trimming took off 3 bases at V and 2 bases at J, with 8 bases between the two ends. The CDR3 covers 12 residues. The CDR3 is CAWRGGAYEQYF. In DNA, the CDR3 is TGTGCCTGGAGGGGTGGAGCCTACGAGCAGTACTTC.

The chain joins TRBV18 to TRBJ2-1; 12 positions agree with TRBD2. V shed 4 bases, J shed 7 bases, and the junction held 11 bases outside the gene matches. Germline V lookup: CDR1 KGHSH, CDR2 LQKENI. The CDR3 runs 17 residues. CDR3 loop: CASSLTWTSGKVNEQFF. Written as DNA, the CDR3 is TGTGCCAGCTCACTTACCTGGACTAGCGGGAAGGTTAATGAGCAGTTCTTC.

The chain joins TRBV29-1 to TRBJ1-2; 8 nucleotides agree with TRBD1. Trimming at V came to 7 bases and at J to 4 bases, leaving 2 bases not matched to a gene. CDR1 is SQVTM and CDR2 is ANQGSEA in the germline V gene. This CDR3 has 11 amino acids. CDR3 sequence: CSATGGYGYTF. CDR3 DNA: TGCAGCGCAACAGGGGGCTATGGCTACACCTTC.

In its sample, this clone was seen a few times. The same CDR3 is also encoded by other DNA sequences in this sample. The J gene is TRBJ1-5, the V gene TRBV30, with unresolved D. The CDR3 covers 13 residues. V was shortened by 0 bases and J by 8 bases, with 11 bases between the two germline ends. Germline assignment: CDR1 GTSNPN and CDR2 SVGIG (reference sequence). The CDR3 sequence: CAWSVPGFKPQHF. The CDR3 DNA reads as TGTGCCTGGAGTGTACCTGGTTTTAAGCCCCAGCATTTT.

The gene calls are TRBV27 and TRBJ1-5; perhaps TRBD1 as D (6 bases). The CDR3 covers 16 residues. From germline, CDR1 is MNHEY and CDR2 SMNVEV (reference sequence). V lost 1 base to trimming and J lost 6 bases, with 16 bases between them. The CDR3 region is CASSLWGGPLGQPQHF. CDR3 nucleotides: TGTGCCAGCAGTTTATGGGGGGGGCCCCTTGGTCAGCCCCAGCATTTT.

This chain uses TRBV30 with TRBJ2-6; D may be TRBD2 (6 bases). This CDR3 region has 15 residues. Germline values: CDR1 GTSNPN, CDR2 SVGIG (reference sequence). The V end lost 2 bases, the J end lost 0 bases, and 8 bases lay between the germline ends. CDR3 bases: TGTGCCTGGAGTAAGGGACTCTCTGGGGCCAACGTCCTGACTTTC. This encodes CAWSKGLSGANVLTF.

This clone was detected a few times. This chain connects TRBV5-1 to TRBJ2-7; TRBD1 aligns across 8 bases. Germline trimming cut 3 bases from V and 4 bases from J; bases unmatched to any gene: 12. The CDR3 consists of 16 residues. Germline CDR1 is SGHRS and CDR2 is YFSETQ. This CDR3 reads CASSWALGQGSYEQYF. The CDR3 DNA sequence: TGCGCCAGCAGCTGGGCTCTAGGACAGGGTTCTTACGAGCAGTACTTC.

The chain uses TRBV11-1 and TRBJ2-1; D call uncertain. Trimming stripped 1 base from V and 4 bases from J, with 14 bases between. CDR3 length: 16 amino acids. The V gene's germline CDR1 is SGHAT and CDR2 FQDESV (reference sequence). CDR3 sequence reads: CASSLDLGVVYNEQFF. The CDR3 DNA reads as TGTGCCAGCAGCTTAGATCTAGGCGTGGTTTACAATGAGCAGTTCTTC.

CDR3 nucleotide sequence: TGTGCCAGCAGCACTGGTACAGATACGCAGTATTTT. It yields the protein CASSTGTDTQYF. The chain carries TRBV14 and TRBJ2-3; the D is unclear. Looked up from germline, CDR1 is SGHDN and CDR2 is FVKESK. This CDR3 spans 12 amino acids. V lost 5 bases and J lost 3, with 6 bases in between.